This T cell receptor (beta chain) comes out of a study of metastatic and nonmetastatic thyroid tumors. Study at large: Malignant thyroid and benign thyroid patients provided blood and tumor or nodule tissue whose repertoires were compared.

Study results and limitations: Significantly greater TCR beta diversity was reportedly found in malignant thyroid tumors than in benign nodules (in blood and tumor).

The CDR3 length is 14 residues. Germline V gives CDR1 MNHNS, CDR2 SASEGT. Trimming removed 8 bases at V and 0 bases at J, with 11 bases between. All patients reached thyroid surgery having received no treatment beforehand. Remarks on this clone: No antigen is known for it.

With MiXCR, TCRdb reprocessed the PCR reads. This sample has approximately 38,000 clones, with around 17% found just once. This chain connects TRBV6-1 to TRBJ1-5; D not resolved. The TCR was taken from a female donor with papillary thyroid cancer or a benign thyroid nodule (not recorded which). Some clones in this sample may be carry-over from other donors' samples. The sequenced sample consisted of blood. This CDR3 is CASSILDSNQPQHF. CDR3 nucleotides: TGTGCCAGCTCTATACTAGATAGCAATCAGCCCCAGCATTTT.